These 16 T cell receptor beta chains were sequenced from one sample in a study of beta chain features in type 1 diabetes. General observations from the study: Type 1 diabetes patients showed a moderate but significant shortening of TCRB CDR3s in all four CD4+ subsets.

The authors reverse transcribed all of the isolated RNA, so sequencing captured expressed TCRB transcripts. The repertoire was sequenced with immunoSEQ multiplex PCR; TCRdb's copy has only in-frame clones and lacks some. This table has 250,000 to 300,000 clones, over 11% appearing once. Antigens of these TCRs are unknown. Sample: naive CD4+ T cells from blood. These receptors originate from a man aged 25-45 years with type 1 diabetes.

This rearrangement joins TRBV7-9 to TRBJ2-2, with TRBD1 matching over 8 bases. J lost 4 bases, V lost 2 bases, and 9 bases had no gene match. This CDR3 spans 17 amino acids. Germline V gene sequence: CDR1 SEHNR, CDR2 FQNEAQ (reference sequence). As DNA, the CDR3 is TGTGCCAGCAGCTTAATATCGGACAGGGTGGCCACCGGGGAGCTGTTTTTT. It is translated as CASSLISDRVATGELFF.

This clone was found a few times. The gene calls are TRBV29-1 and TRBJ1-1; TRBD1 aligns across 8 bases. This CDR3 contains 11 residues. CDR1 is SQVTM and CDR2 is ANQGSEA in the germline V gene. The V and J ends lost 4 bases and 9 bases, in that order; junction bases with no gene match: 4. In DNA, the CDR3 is TGCAGCGTTGGGACAGGGAGTAAAGCTTTCTTT. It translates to CSVGTGSKAFF. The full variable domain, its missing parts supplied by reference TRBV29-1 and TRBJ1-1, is SAVISQKPSRDICQRGTSLTIQCQVDSQVTMMFWYRQQPGQSLTLIATANQGSEATYESGFVIDKFPISRPNLTFSTLTVSNMSPEDSSIYLCSVGTGSKAFFGQGTRLTVV.

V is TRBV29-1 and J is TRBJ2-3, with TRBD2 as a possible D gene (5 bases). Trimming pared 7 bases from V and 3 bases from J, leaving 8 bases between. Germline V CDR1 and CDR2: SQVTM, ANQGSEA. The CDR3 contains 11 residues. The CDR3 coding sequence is TGCAGCGGAAGCGGTACAGATACGCAGTATTTT. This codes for CSGSGTDTQYF.

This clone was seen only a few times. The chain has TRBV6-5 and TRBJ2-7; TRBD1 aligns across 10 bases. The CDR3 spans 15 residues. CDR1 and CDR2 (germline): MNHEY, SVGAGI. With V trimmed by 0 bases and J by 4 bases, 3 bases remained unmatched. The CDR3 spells CASSYSPGQGYEQYF. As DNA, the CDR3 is TGTGCCAGCAGTTACTCCCCGGGACAGGGGTACGAGCAGTACTTC.

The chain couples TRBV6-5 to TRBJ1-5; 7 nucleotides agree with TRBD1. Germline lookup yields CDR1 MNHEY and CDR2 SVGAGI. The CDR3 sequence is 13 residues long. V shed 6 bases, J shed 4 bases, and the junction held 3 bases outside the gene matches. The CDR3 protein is CASSLRGNQPQHF. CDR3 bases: TGTGCCAGCAGCCTCAGGGGGAATCAGCCCCAGCATTTT.

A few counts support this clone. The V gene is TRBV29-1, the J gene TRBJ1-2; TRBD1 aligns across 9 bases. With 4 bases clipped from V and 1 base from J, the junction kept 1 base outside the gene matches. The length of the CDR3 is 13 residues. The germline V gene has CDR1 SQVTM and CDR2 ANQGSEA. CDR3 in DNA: TGCAGCGTTGTGGGACAGGGTAACTATGGCTACACCTTC. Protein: CSVVGQGNYGYTF.

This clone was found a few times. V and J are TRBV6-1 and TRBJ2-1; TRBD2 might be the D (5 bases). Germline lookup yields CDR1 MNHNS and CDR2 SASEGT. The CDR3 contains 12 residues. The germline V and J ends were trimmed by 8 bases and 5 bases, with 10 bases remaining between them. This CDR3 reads CASRGTDNEQFF. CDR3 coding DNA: TGTGCCAGCCGGGGAACGGACAATGAGCAGTTCTTC.

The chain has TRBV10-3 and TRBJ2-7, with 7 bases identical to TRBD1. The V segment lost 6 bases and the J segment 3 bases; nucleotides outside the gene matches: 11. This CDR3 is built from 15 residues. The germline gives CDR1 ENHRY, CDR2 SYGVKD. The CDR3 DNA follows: TGTGCCATCAGCCGTGGGCCGGGACAGAGCTACGAGCAGTACTTC. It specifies CAISRGPGQSYEQYF.

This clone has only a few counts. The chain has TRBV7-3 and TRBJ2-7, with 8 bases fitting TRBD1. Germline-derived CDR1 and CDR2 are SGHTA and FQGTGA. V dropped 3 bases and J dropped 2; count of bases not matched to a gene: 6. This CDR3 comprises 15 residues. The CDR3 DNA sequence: TGTGCCAGCAGCTTCTCCGGGACAGGCCCCTACGAGCAGTACTTC. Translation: CASSFSGTGPYEQYF.

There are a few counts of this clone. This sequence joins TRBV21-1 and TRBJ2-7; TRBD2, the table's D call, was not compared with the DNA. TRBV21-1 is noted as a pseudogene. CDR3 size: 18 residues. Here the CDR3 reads CASSNLTGGLGSLYEQYF. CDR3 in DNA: TGTGCCAGCAGCAACCTCACGGGAGGGCTTGGTTCTCTCTACGAGCAGTACTTC.

The chain's CDR3 is CASSVDQGGTEAFF. The CDR3 DNA reads TGTGCCAGCAGCGTAGACCAGGGGGGCACTGAAGCTTTCTTT. V usage is TRBV9 and J usage is TRBJ1-1; 7 bases line up with TRBD1. The CDR3 contains 14 residues. J gave up 4 bases and V 0 bases, and 3 bases lay outside the gene matches. Germline assignment: CDR1 SGDLS and CDR2 YYNGEE.

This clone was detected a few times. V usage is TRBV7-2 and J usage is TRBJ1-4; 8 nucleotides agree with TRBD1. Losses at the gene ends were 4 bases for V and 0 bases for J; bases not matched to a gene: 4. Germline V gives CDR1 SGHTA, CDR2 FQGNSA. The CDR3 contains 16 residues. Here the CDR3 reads CASSWGQVPTNEKLFF. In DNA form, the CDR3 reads TGTGCCAGCAGCTGGGGACAGGTTCCAACTAATGAAAAACTGTTTTTT.

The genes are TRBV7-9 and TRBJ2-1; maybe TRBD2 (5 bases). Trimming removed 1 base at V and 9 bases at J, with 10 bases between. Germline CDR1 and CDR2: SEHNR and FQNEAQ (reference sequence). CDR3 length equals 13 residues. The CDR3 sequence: CASSLERKGEQFF. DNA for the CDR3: TGTGCCAGCAGCTTAGAGCGGAAAGGTGAGCAGTTCTTC.

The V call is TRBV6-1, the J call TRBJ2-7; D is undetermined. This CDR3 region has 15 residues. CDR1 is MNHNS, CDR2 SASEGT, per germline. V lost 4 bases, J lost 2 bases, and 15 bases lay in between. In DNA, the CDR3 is TGTGCCAGCAGTGTCTCGGGTATAGGAGCCTACGAGCAGTACTTC. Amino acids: CASSVSGIGAYEQYF.

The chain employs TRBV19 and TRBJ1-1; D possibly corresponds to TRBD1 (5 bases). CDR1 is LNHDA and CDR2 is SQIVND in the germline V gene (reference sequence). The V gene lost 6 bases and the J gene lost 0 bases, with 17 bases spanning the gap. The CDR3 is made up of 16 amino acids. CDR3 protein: CASRRLQGGVNTEAFF. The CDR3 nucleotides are TGTGCCAGTAGGAGGCTTCAGGGAGGAGTGAACACTGAAGCTTTCTTT.

The chain's CDR3 is CASSRQSGTDTQYF. CDR3 bases: TGCGCCAGCAGCCGACAGTCTGGCACAGATACGCAGTATTTT. V and J are TRBV5-1 and TRBJ2-3, with a weak D call TRBD1 (5 bases). CDR1 and CDR2 from the germline V gene are SGHRS and YFSETQ. The CDR3 consists of 14 residues. Trimming cost V 4 bases and J 1 base, with 10 bases left between them.